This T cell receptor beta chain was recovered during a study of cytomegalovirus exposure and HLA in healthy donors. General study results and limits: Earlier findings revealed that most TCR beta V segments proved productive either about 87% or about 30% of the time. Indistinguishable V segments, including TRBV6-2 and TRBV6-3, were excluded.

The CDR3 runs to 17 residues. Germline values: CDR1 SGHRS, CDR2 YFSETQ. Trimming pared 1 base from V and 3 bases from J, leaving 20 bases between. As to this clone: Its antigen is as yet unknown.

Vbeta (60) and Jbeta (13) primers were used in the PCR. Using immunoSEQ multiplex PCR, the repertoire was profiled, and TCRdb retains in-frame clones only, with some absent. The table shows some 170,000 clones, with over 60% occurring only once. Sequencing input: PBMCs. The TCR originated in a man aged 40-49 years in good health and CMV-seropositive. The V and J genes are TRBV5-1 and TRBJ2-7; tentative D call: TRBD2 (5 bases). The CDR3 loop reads CASSLLASVSGDYEQYF. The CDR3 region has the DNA TGCGCCAGCAGCTTGCTCGCTAGTGTCAGCGGCGACTACGAGCAGTACTTC.